These 5 T cell receptor beta chains were sequenced from one sample in a study of Graves' ophthalmopathy and Graves' hyperthyroidism. Investigators amplified TCR beta CDR3 regions from RNA transcripts. Second-round multiplex PCR came after a first-round RT-PCR that employed HTBI primers. TCRdb re-analysed the multiplex PCR reads in MiXCR, keeping a single row per CDR3 protein. The repertoire consists of around 600,000 distinct CDR3 sequences, with under 50% occurring once and the leading ten covering more than 3%. The material sequenced was peripheral blood. These receptors came from an adult man with Graves' ophthalmopathy.

At least ten counts were recorded for this clonotype. This chain connects TRBV7-2 to TRBJ2-5; tentatively, D is TRBD1 or TRBD2 (5 bases each). V lost 2 bases and J 5 bases, leaving 12 bases between the germline ends. The germline V gene has CDR1 SGHTA and CDR2 FQGNSA. This CDR3 has 14 amino acids. The CDR3 DNA reads as TGTGCCAGCAGCTTATACGAGGGGATGGAGACCCAGTACTTC. Its protein product is CASSLYEGMETQYF.

This clonotype has a handful of counts. The J gene is TRBJ1-2, the V gene TRBV3-1, with D uncertain. Germline values: CDR1 LGHDT, CDR2 YNNKEL (reference sequence). The CDR3 extends over 14 amino acids. V gave up 0 bases and J gave up 6 bases, with 11 bases separating them. Here the CDR3 reads CASSQDLTADGYTF. The CDR3 DNA sequence: TGTGCCAGCAGCCAAGATCTGACTGCGGATGGCTACACCTTC. Together with reference TRBV3-1 and TRBJ1-2, the CDR3 gives the full variable domain: DTAVSQTPKYLVTQMGNDKSIKCEQNLGHDTMYWYKQDSKKFLKIMFSYNNKELIINETVPNRFSPKSPDKAHLNLHINSLELGDSAVYFCASSQDLTADGYTFGSGTRLTVV.

This chain links TRBV11-2 with TRBJ1-1, with D perhaps TRBD1 (6 bases). Trimming left V 5 bases short and J 2 bases short, with 15 bases between. The CDR3 extends over 15 amino acids. Germline V gene sequence: CDR1 SGHAT, CDR2 FQNNGV. DNA of the CDR3: TGTGCCAGCAGCCCGAGGGGGGGGAGTAACACTGAAGCTTTCTTT. Amino acid sequence: CASSPRGGSNTEAFF. The entire variable domain, with the rest obtained from reference TRBV11-2 and TRBJ1-1, is as follows: EAGVAQSPRYKIIEKRQSVAFWCNPISGHATLYWYQQILGQGPKLLIQFQNNGVVDDSQLPKDRFSAERLKGVDSTLKIQPAKLEDSAVYLCASSPRGGSNTEAFFGQGTRLTVV.

The CDR3 DNA is TGTGCCAGCAGCTCTGCCGGGCGGACGTTCGGGGAGCTGTTTTTT. It yields the protein CASSSAGRTFGELFF. The chain carries TRBV7-9 and TRBJ2-2; D unresolved. V lost 4 bases and J 7 bases, leaving 16 bases between the germline ends. The germline V gene has CDR1 SEHNR and CDR2 FQNEAQ (reference sequence). The CDR3 is made up of 15 amino acids.

This clonotype was seen many times. The V call is TRBV29-1, the J call TRBJ1-2, with 8 bases identical to TRBD1. This CDR3 contains 11 residues. Germline V gene lookup returns CDR1 SQVTM and CDR2 ANQGSEA. J gave up 8 bases and V 6 bases, and 5 bases lay outside the gene matches. As DNA, the CDR3 is TGCAGCGTAGGACAGGGATGGGGCTACACCTTC. Encoded protein: CSVGQGWGYTF.